The T cell receptor beta chain under discussion was sequenced for a study of cytomegalovirus exposure and HLA in healthy donors. Study-wide results and caveats: TCR beta sequences reportedly predicted the HLA-A and HLA-B alleles of most subjects accurately.

Germline V gives CDR1 MNHEY, CDR2 SVGAGI. This CDR3 is 14 amino acids long. This clone was seen once. What it binds is not known. A read error may account for a junction end that differs from germline. The PCR contained 60 Vbeta and 13 Jbeta primers. Profiling relied on immunoSEQ multiplex PCR, and the TCRdb table lists in-frame clones only, not all of them. The sample shows 100,000 to 130,000 clones, roughly 76% of them seen only once. The TCR originated in a man aged 18-30 years in good health and CMV-seronegative. Sequencing was done on a sample of PBMCs. The chain employs TRBV6-5 and TRBJ1-2, with TRBD1 identical over 9 bases. The CDR3 reads CASRKLTGGDGYPF. DNA for the CDR3: TGTGCCAGCAGGAAATTAACAGGGGGCGACGGCTACCCCTTC.